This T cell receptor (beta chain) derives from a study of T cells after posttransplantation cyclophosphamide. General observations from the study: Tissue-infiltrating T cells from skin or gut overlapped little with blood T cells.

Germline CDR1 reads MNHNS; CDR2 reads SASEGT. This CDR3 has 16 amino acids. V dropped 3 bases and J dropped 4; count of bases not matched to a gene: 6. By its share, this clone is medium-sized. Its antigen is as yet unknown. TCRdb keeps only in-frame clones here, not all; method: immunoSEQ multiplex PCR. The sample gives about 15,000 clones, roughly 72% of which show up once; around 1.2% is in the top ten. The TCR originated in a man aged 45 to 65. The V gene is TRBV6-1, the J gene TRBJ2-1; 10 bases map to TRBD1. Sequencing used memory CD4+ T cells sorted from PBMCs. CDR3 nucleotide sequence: TGTGCCAGCAGTGATACCGGGACAGGGGTTTACAATGAGCAGTTCTTC. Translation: CASSDTGTGVYNEQFF.